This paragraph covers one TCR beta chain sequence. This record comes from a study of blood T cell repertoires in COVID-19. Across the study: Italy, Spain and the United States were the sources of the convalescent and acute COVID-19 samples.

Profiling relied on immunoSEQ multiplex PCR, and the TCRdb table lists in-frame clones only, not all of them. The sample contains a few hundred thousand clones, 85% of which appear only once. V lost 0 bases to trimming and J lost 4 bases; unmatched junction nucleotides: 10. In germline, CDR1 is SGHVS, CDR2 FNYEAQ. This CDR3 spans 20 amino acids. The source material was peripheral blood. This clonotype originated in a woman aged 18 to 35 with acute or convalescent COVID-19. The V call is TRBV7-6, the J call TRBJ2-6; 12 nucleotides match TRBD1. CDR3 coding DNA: TGTGCCAGCAGCTTAGCCTACCCGGGACAGGGGGCTCACGGGGCCAACGTCCTGACTTTC. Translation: CASSLAYPGQGAHGANVLTF.